This TCR beta chain was observed in a study of radiotherapy plus CTLA-4 blockade in lung cancer. Clones were read by immunoSEQ multiplex PCR, and TCRdb kept only the in-frame ones, dropping some. The sample records roughly 110,000 clones, about 85% being singletons. Overall study findings and caveats: Once radiotherapy plus ipilimumab had been given, TCR clones derived from tumor expanded in blood. Response, reportedly, was best predicted by interferon-beta along with early blood T cell clone dynamics.

V shed 1 base, J shed 4 bases, and the junction held 4 bases outside the gene matches. The CDR3 covers 15 residues. The germline V gene encodes CDR1 KGHSH and CDR2 LQKENI. Remarks on this clone: Antigen: not known.

Material: peripheral blood, obtained from a patient treated with radiotherapy plus ipilimumab. The V gene is TRBV18, the J gene TRBJ2-5; 9 bases line up with TRBD1. This clonotype originated in a human donor with non-small cell lung cancer that progressed on radiotherapy plus ipilimumab. Some clones in this sample may be carry-over from other donors' samples. The chain's CDR3 is CASSPRTGVRETQYF. Written as DNA, the CDR3 is TGTGCCAGCTCACCACGGACAGGGGTTCGAGAGACCCAGTACTTC.